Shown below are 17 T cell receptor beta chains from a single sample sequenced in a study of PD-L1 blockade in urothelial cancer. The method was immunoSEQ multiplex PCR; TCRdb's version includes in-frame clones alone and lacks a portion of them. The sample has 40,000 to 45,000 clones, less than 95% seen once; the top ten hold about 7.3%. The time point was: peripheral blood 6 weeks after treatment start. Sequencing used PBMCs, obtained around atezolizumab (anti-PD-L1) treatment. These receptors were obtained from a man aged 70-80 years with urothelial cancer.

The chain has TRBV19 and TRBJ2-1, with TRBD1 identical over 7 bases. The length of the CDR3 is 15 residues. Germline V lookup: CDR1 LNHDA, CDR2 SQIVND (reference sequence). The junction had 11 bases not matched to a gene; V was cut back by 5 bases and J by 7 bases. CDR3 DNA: TGTGCCAGTAGTTCAGCCGGGACAGTTCGGAATGAGCAGTTCTTC. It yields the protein CASSSAGTVRNEQFF.

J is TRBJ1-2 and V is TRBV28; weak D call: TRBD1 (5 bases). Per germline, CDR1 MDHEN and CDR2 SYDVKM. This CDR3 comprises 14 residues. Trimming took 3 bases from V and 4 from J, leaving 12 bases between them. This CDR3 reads CASSFVAQGYGYTF. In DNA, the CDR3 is TGTGCCAGCAGTTTTGTGGCCCAGGGCTATGGCTACACCTTC.

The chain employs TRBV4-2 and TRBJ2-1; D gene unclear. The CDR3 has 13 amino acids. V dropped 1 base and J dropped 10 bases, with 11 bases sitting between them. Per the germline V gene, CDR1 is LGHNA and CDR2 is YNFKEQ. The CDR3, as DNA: TGTGCCAGCAGCCAAGTATCGGGTGGGGAGCAGTTCTTC. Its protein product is CASSQVSGGEQFF.

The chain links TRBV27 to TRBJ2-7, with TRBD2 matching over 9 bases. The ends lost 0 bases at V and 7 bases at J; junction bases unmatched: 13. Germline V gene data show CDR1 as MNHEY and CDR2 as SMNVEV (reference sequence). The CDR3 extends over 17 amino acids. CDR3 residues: CASSLSEVAGALGEQYF. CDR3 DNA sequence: TGTGCCAGCAGTTTATCGGAGGTAGCGGGAGCCCTAGGTGAGCAGTACTTC.

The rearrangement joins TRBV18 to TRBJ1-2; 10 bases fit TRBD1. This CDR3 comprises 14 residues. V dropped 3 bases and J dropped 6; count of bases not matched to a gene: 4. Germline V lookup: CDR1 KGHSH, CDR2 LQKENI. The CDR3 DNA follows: TGTGCCAGCTCACCGGGACAGGGGCCAAATGGCTACACCTTC. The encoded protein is CASSPGQGPNGYTF.

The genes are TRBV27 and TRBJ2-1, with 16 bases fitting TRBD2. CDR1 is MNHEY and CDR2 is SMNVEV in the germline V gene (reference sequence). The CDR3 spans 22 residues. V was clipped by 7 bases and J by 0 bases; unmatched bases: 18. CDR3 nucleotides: TGTGCCAGCACTACCAAATATGGGACTAGCGGGAGGGCAACCGTCTCCTACAATGAGCAGTTCTTC. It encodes CASTTKYGTSGRATVSYNEQFF.

CDR3: CASSLGGQGGETQYF. The CDR3 DNA follows: TGTGCCAGCAGCTTAGGGGGACAGGGCGGGGAGACCCAGTACTTC. This chain joins TRBV7-6 and TRBJ2-5, with TRBD1 matching 9 bases. This CDR3 region has 15 residues. J was trimmed by 5 bases and V by 1 base; bases with no gene match: 5. Per germline, CDR1 SGHVS and CDR2 FNYEAQ.

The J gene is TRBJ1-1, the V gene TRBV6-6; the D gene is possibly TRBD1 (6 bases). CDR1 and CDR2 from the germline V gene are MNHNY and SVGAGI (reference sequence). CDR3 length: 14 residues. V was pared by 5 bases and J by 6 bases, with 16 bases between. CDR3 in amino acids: CASSRTGGVSEAFF. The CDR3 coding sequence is TGTGCCAGCAGTAGGACGGGGGGCGTCTCTGAAGCTTTCTTT.

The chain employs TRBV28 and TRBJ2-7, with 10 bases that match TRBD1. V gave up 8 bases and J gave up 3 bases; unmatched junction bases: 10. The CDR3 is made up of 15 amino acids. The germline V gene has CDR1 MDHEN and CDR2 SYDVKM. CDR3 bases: TGTGCCAGCGCAGGCCCCGGGACAGGGGTCTACGAGCAGTACTTC. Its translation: CASAGPGTGVYEQYF. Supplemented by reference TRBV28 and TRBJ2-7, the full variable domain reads DVKVTQSSRYLVKRTGEKVFLECVQDMDHENMFWYRQDPGLGLRLIYFSYDVKMKEKGDIPEGYSVSREKKERFSLILESASTNQTSMYLCASAGPGTGVYEQYFGPGTRLTVT.

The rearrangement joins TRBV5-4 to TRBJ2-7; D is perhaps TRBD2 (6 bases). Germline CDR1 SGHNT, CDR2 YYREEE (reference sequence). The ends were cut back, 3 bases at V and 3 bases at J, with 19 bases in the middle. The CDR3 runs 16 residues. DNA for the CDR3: TGTGCCAGCAGCTCGCCGGGGCGGGGCAACCTCTACGAGCAGTACTTC. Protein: CASSSPGRGNLYEQYF.

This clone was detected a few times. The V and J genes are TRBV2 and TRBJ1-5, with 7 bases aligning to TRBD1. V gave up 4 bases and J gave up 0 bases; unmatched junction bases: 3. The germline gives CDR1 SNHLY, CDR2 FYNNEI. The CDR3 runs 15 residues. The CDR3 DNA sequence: TGTGCCAGCAGTGGAGGGACAGCTAGCAATCAGCCCCAGCATTTT. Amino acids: CASSGGTASNQPQHF.

As DNA, the CDR3 is TGTGCCAGCAGTGCCTCCGGGACTAGCGCCGGGGAGCTGTTTTTT. It codes for CASSASGTSAGELFF. V gene TRBV25-1 combines with J gene TRBJ2-2, with 10 bases matching TRBD2. CDR3 size: 15 residues. Losses at the gene ends were 4 bases for V and 6 bases for J; bases not matched to a gene: 5. Germline assignment: CDR1 MGHDK and CDR2 SYGVNS.

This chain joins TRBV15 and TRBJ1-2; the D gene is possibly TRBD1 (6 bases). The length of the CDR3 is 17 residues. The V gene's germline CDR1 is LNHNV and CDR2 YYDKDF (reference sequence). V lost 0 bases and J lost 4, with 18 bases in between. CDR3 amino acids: CATSREPVWAGVYGYTF. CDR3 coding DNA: TGTGCCACCAGCAGAGAGCCAGTCTGGGCAGGGGTCTATGGCTACACCTTC.

The CDR3 is CASTYSGSLYEQYF. The CDR3, as DNA: TGCGCCAGCACCTATAGCGGGAGTTTATACGAGCAGTACTTC. The chain couples TRBV10-2 to TRBJ2-7; 9 bases are shared with TRBD2. This CDR3 comprises 14 residues. Germline V CDR1 and CDR2: WSHSY, SAAADI. The V and J ends lost 7 bases and 4 bases, in that order; junction bases with no gene match: 8.

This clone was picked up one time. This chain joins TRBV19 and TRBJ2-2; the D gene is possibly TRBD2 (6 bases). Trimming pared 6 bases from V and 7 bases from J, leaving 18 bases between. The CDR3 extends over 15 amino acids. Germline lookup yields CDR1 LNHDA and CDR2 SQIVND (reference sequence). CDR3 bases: TGTGCCAGTAGCCCCCGGGACTTCCTCAACGGGGAGCTGTTTTTT. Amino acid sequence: CASSPRDFLNGELFF.

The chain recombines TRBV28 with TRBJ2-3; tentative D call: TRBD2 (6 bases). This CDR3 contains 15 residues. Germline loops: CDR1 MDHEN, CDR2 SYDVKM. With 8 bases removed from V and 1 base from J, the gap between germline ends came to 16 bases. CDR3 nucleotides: TGTGCCAGCCGCCGGACTACCGGTCGCACAGATACGCAGTATTTT. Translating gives CASRRTTGRTDTQYF.

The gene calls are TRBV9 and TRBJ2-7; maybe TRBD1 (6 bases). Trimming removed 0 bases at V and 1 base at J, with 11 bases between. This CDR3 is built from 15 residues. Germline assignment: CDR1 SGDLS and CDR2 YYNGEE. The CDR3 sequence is CASSVGTGLSYEQYF. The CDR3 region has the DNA TGTGCCAGCAGCGTAGGAACAGGGCTTTCCTACGAGCAGTACTTC.